This T cell receptor (beta chain) was observed in a study of blood T cell repertoires in COVID-19. In the study's own analysis: The assay estimated nucleated cells by amplifying reference gene primers. Method: immunoSEQ multiplex PCR; TCRdb's copy keeps in-frame clones and lacks some. D and trimming were read from the DNA, whereas the V and J calls and clone size are those reported in that table. The table has about 160,000 clones, roughly 84% seen once. Germline lookup yields CDR1 LGHNA and CDR2 YNFKEQ. With 4 bases clipped from V and 4 bases from J, the junction kept 8 bases outside the gene matches. The CDR3 loop spans 17 amino acids.

The specimen sequenced was peripheral blood. The clonotype comes from a man aged 45-65 years with active or convalescent COVID-19. This chain uses TRBV4-2 with TRBJ2-3; 13 bases are shared with TRBD2. CDR3 bases: TGTGCCAGCAGCCGTGCCGGGACTAGCGGGGCCTCAGATACGCAGTATTTT. It translates to CASSRAGTSGASDTQYF.